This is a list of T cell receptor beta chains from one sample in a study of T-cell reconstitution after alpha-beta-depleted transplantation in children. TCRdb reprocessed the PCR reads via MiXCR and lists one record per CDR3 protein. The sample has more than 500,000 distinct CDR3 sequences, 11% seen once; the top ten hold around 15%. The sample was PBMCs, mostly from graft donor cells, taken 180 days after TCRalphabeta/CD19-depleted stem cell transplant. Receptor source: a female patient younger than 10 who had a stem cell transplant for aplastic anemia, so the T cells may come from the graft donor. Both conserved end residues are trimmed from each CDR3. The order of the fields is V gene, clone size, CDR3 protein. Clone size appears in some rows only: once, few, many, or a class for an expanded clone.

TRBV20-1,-,SALSGIADTQY
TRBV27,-,ASSFQTSGYYEQY
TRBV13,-,ASSLTPGQGDSGANVLT
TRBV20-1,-,SATSGRDIYNEQF
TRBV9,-,ASSVKLAGTEAF
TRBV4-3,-,ASQYRAQGNEQF
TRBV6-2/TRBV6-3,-,ASSYSKGLRTDTQY
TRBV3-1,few,ASSYSLGNTIY
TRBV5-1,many,ASNAGGGSGEKLF
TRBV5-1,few,ASSPPNGVNTEAF
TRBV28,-,ASSHLGMVLGNEQF
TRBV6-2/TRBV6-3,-,ASSYLTGGTKNIQY
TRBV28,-,ASSLQGASIHGYT